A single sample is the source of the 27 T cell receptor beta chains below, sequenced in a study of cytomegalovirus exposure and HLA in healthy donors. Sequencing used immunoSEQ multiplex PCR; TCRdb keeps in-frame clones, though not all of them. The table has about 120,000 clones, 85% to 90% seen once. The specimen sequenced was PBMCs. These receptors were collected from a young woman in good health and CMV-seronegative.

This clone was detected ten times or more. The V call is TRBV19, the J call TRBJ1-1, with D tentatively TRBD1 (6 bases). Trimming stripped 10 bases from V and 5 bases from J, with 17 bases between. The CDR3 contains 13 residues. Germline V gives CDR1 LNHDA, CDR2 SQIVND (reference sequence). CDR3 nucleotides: TGTGCCACCGGAACAGGGAGGGGGACTGAAGCTTTCTTT. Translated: CATGTGRGTEAFF.

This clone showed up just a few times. CDR3 residues: CASSLGATNQPQHF. For the CDR3, the DNA is TGCGCCAGCAGCTTGGGGGCAACGAATCAGCCCCAGCATTTT. V gene TRBV5-1 combines with J gene TRBJ1-5, with D hard to call. CDR3 length: 14 amino acids. V was cut by 0 bases and J by 4 bases, with 8 bases left in between. From germline, CDR1 is SGHRS and CDR2 YFSETQ.

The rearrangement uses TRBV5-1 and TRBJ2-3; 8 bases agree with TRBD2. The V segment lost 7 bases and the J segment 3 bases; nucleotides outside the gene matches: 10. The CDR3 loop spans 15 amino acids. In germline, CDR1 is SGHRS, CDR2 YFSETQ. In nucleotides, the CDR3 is TGCGCCAGCGAATTGAGCGGGGGCCTAACAGATACGCAGTATTTT. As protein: CASELSGGLTDTQYF. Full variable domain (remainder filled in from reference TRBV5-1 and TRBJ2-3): KAGVTQTPRYLIKTRGQQVTLSCSPISGHRSVSWYQQTPGQGLQFLFEYFSETQRNKGNFPGRFSGRQFSNSRSEMNVSTLELGDSALYLCASELSGGLTDTQYFGPGTRLTVL.

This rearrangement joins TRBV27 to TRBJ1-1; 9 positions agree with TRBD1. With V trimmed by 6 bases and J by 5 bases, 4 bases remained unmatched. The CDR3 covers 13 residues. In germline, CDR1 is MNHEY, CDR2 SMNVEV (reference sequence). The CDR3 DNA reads TGTGCCAGCAGGACAGGGGGGAGTACTGAAGCTTTCTTT. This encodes CASRTGGSTEAFF.

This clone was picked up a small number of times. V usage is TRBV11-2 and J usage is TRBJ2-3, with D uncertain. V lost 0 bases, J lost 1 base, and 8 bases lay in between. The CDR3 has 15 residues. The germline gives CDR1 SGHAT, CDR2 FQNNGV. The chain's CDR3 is CASSLDEHGTDTQYF. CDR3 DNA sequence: TGTGCCAGCAGCTTAGACGAGCACGGCACAGATACGCAGTATTTT. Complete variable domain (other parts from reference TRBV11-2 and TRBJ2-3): EAGVAQSPRYKIIEKRQSVAFWCNPISGHATLYWYQQILGQGPKLLIQFQNNGVVDDSQLPKDRFSAERLKGVDSTLKIQPAKLEDSAVYLCASSLDEHGTDTQYFGPGTRLTVL.

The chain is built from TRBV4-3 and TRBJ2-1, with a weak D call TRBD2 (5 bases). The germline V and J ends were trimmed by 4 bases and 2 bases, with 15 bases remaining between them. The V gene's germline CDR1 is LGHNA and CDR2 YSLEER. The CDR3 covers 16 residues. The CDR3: CASSRSAAGAYNEQFF. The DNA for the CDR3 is TGCGCCAGCAGCCGATCAGCGGCCGGGGCCTACAATGAGCAGTTCTTC.

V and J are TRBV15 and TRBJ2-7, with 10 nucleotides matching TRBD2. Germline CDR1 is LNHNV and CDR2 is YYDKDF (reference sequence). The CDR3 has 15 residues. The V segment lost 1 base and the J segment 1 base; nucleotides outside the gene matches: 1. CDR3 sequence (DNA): TGTGCCACCAGCAGAGGGACTAGCGGTTCCTACGAGCAGTACTTC. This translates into CATSRGTSGSYEQYF.

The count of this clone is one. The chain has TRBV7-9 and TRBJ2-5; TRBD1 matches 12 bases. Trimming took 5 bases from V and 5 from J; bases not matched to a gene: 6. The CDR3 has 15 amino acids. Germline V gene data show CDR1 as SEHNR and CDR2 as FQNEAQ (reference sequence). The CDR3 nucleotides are TGTGCCAGCAGCCGGGGACAGGGGGCTGGGGAGACCCAGTACTTC. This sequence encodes CASSRGQGAGETQYF.

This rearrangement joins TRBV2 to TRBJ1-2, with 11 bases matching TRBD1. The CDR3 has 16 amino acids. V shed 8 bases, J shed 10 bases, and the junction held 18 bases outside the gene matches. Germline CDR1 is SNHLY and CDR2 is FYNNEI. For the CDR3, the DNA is TGTGCCAGCCTATACGGACAGGGGGCCGGGAAATACGACTACACCTTC. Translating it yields CASLYGQGAGKYDYTF.

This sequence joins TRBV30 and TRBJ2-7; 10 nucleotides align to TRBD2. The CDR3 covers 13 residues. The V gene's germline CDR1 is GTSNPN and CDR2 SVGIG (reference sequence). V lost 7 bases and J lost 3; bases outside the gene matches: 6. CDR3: CAFSLAGLYEQYF. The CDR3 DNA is TGTGCCTTCTCACTAGCGGGGCTCTACGAGCAGTACTTC.

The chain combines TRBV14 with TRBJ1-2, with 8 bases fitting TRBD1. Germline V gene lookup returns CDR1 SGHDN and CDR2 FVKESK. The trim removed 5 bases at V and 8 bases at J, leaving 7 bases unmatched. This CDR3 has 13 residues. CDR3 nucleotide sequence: TGTGCCAGCAGCGTGGACAGGGAGCGGGGCTACACCTTC. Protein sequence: CASSVDRERGYTF.

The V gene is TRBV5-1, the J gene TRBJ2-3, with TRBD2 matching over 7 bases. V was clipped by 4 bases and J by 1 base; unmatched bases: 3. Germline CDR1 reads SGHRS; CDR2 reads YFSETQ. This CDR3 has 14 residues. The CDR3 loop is CASSGTSGTDTQYF. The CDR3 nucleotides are TGCGCCAGCAGCGGAACTAGCGGCACAGATACGCAGTATTTT.

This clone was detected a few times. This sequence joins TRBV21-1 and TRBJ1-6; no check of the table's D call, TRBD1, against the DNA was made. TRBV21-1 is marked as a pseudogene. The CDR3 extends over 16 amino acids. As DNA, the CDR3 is TGTGCCAGCCAAGCAGACAGGACGGGTCTTAATTCACCCCTCCACTTT. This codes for CASQADRTGLNSPLHF.

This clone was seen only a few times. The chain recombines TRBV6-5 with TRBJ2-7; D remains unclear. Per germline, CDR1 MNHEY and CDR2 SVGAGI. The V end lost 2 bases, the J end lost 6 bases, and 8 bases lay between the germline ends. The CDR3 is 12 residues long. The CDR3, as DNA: TGTGCCAGCAGTTACGATGGTAGCGAGCAGTACTTC. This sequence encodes CASSYDGSEQYF.

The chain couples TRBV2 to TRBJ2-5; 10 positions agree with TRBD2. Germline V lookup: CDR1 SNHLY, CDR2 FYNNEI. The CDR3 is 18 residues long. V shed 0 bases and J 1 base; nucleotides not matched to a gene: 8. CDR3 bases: TGTGCCAGCAGTGAAGCTTGGCTAGCGGGGGCCACCCAAGAGACCCAGTACTTC. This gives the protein CASSEAWLAGATQETQYF. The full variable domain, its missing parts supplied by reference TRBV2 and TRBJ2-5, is EPEVTQTPSHQVTQMGQEVILRCVPISNHLYFYWYRQILGQKVEFLVSFYNNEISEKSEIFDDQFSVERPDGSNFTLKIRSTKLEDSAMYFCASSEAWLAGATQETQYFGPGTRLLVL.

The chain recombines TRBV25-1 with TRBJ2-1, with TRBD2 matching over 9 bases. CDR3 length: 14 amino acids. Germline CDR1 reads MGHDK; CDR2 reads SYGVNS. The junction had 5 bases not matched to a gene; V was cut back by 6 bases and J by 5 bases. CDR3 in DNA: TGTGCCAGCAGCCTAGCGGGGCCTAACAATGAGCAGTTCTTC. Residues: CASSLAGPNNEQFF.

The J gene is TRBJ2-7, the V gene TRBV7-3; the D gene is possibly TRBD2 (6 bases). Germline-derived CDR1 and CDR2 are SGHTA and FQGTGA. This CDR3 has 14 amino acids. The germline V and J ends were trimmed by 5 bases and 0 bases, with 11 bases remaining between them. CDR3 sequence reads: CASSPGGDSYEQYF. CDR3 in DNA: TGTGCCAGCAGCCCCGGGGGAGACTCCTACGAGCAGTACTTC. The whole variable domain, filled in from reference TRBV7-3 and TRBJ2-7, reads GAGVSQTPSNKVTEKGKYVELRCDPISGHTALYWYRQSLGQGPEFLIYFQGTGAADDSGLPNDRFFAVRPEGSVSTLKIQRTERGDSAVYLCASSPGGDSYEQYFGPGTRLTVT.

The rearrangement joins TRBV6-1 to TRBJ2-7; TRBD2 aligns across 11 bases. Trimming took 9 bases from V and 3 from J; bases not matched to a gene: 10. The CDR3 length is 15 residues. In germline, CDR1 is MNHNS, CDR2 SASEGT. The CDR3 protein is CASWDSGGAGYEQYF. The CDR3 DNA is TGTGCCAGTTGGGATAGCGGGGGGGCCGGCTACGAGCAGTACTTC.

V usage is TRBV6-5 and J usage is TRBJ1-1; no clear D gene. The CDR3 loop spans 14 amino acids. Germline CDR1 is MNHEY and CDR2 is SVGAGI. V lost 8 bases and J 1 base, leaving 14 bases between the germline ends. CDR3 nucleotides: TGTGCCAGCCACTCACAAGGGAGGAACACTGAAGCTTTCTTT. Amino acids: CASHSQGRNTEAFF.

The CDR3, as DNA: TGTGCCAGCAGCTTTATTGCAGATACGCAGTATTTT. It yields the protein CASSFIADTQYF. V gene TRBV7-2 combines with J gene TRBJ2-3; D is uncertain. From germline, CDR1 is SGHTA and CDR2 FQGNSA. The CDR3 has 12 residues. Trimming shortened V by 3 bases and J by 4 bases, and 5 bases separated the two germline ends.

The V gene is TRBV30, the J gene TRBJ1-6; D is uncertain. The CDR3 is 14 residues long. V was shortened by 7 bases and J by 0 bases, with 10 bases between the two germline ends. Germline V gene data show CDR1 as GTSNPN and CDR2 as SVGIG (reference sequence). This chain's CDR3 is CAYSASSYNSPLHF. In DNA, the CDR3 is TGTGCCTACTCCGCTAGCTCCTATAATTCACCCCTCCACTTT.

The CDR3 is CASSSRQGAGTQYF. CDR3 nucleotides: TGTGCCAGCAGCTCCAGACAGGGCGCAGGTACGCAGTATTTT. J is TRBJ2-3 and V is TRBV7-7, with 7 bases aligning to TRBD1. The CDR3 runs 14 residues. Germline V lookup: CDR1 SSHAT, CDR2 FNYEAQ (reference sequence). Trimming cost V 4 bases and J 8 bases; bases outside gene matches: 9.

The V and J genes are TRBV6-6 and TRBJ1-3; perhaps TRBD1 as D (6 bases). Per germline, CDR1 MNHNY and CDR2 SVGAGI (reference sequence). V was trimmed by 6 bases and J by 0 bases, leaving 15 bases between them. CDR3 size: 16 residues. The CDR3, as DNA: TGTGCCAGCAGGGACCTTGGACAGATCTCTGGAAACACCATATATTTT. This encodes CASRDLGQISGNTIYF.

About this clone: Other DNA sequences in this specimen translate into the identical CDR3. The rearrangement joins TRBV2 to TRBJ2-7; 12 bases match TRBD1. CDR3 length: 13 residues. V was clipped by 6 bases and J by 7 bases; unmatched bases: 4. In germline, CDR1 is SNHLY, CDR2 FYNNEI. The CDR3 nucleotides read TGTGCCAGCAGGGGGACAGGGGGCAGAGAGCAGTACTTC. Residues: CASRGTGGREQYF. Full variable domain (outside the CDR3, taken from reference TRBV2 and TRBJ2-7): EPEVTQTPSHQVTQMGQEVILRCVPISNHLYFYWYRQILGQKVEFLVSFYNNEISEKSEIFDDQFSVERPDGSNFTLKIRSTKLEDSAMYFCASRGTGGREQYFGPGTRLTVT.

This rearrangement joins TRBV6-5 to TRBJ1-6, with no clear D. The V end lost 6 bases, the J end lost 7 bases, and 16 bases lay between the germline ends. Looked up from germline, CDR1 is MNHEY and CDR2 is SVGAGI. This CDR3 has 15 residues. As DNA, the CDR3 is TGTGCCAGCAGAAACTGGCGGGTAATCAATTCACCCCTCCACTTT. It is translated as CASRNWRVINSPLHF.

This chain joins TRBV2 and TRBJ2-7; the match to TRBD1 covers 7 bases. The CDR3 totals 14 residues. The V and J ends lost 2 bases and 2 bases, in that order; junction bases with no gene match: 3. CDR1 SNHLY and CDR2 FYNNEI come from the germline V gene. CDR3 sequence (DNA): TGTGCCAGCAGTGAATGGCAGGGGGCCTACGAGCAGTACTTC. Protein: CASSEWQGAYEQYF.

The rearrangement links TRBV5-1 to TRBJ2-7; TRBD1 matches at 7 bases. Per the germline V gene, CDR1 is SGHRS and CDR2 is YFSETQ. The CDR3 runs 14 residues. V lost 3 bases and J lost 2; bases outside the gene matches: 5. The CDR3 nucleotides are TGCGCCAGCAGCTGGGGACAGAAACCCTACGAGCAGTACTTC. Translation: CASSWGQKPYEQYF.